The source of this TCR beta chain is a study of blood T cell repertoires in COVID-19. Background on the study: The United States, Italy and Spain supplied acute and convalescent COVID-19 samples. In each case, the material was cDNA or gDNA derived from T cells, B-cell-depleted T cells, or PBMCs.

Authors' methods: Counts of nucleated cells, estimated from reference gene primer amplification, were obtained. The protocol was immunoSEQ multiplex PCR, while the TCRdb copy is restricted to in-frame clones and leaves out a portion. That table is the source of V, J and clone size, and D and trimming were worked out from the DNA. The sample lists more than 90,000 clones; 60% to 85% were seen once. Germline V gene data show CDR1 as SGHRS and CDR2 as YFSETQ. V dropped 6 bases and J dropped 5; count of bases not matched to a gene: 11. The CDR3 is made up of 14 amino acids. The sequence was obtained from a man in his 70s with acute or convalescent COVID-19. The chain recombines TRBV5-1 with TRBJ2-7, with 7 bases identical to TRBD2. Sequencing was carried out using peripheral blood. CDR3 loop: CASTTGGGLDEQYF. CDR3 in DNA: TGCGCCAGCACCACTGGGGGGGGTCTGGACGAGCAGTACTTC.